One and the same sample provided the 24 T cell receptor beta chains below, sequenced in a study of T cells expressing NK-cell markers. With the 5' RACE reads reprocessed, TCRdb shows one record per CDR3 protein and no DNA. The repertoire shows around 180,000 distinct CDR3 sequences; the top ten hold 20% to 25%. Material for sequencing was blood T cells: a sorted CD56 or NKG2C T cell subset, CD4+ or CD8+ T cells, or bulk PBMC T cells (not recorded which). All receptors come from a man between 18 and 69 years old in good health.

This chain joins TRBV20-1 and TRBJ2-1. CDR3 length: 13 residues. CDR1 is DFQATT, CDR2 SNEGSKA, per germline (reference sequence). The CDR3 spells CSAIGNSYNEQFF.

This chain uses TRBV7-9 with TRBJ2-1. There are 16 residues in the CDR3. Germline V lookup: CDR1 SEHNR, CDR2 FQNEAQ (reference sequence). The CDR3 region is CASNPLEPKSYNEQFF.

The chain uses TRBV11-2 and TRBJ2-5; TCRdb indicates TRBD2, and absent DNA this call remains unverified. The CDR3 totals 17 residues. Germline V lookup: CDR1 SGHAT, CDR2 FQNNGV. The CDR3 loop reads CASSFLYGLAVQETQYF.

The V and J genes are TRBV6-5 and TRBJ2-7. From germline, CDR1 is MNHEY and CDR2 SVGAGI. The CDR3 is made up of 15 amino acids. CDR3 protein: CASSYSIGKSYEQYF.

The rearrangement links TRBV6-4 to TRBJ2-1; TCRdb calls TRBD2, which cannot be checked without DNA. The CDR3 has 15 amino acids. Germline CDR1 is MRHNA and CDR2 is SNTAGT. CDR3 residues: CASSFLAGGSNEQFF.

The rearrangement joins TRBV2 to TRBJ2-7; checking the TCRdb D call of TRBD2 is not possible without DNA. Germline CDR1 is SNHLY and CDR2 is FYNNEI. The CDR3 runs 15 residues. The CDR3 region is CASSEAGPTHYEQYF.

This chain links TRBV3-1 with TRBJ1-1. Germline V lookup: CDR1 LGHDT, CDR2 YNNKEL (reference sequence). This CDR3 region has 15 residues. The CDR3 protein is CASSQGWGGNTEAFF.

This sequence joins TRBV20-1 and TRBJ2-1. Germline-derived CDR1 and CDR2 are DFQATT and SNEGSKA (reference sequence). This CDR3 contains 15 residues. The CDR3 here is CSARADLTAYNEQFF.

V is TRBV6-1 and J is TRBJ2-2; the D gene TCRdb calls, TRBD2, cannot be checked with no DNA. CDR1 and CDR2 (germline): MNHNS, SASEGT. The CDR3 runs to 15 residues. CDR3 residues: CASSTTSPSTGELFF.

CDR3: CASSFKPGLQETQYF. The chain combines TRBV7-8 with TRBJ2-5; as DNA is missing, the TRBD2 call by TCRdb cannot be tested. Germline CDR1 reads SGHVS; CDR2 reads FQNEAQ. There are 15 residues in the CDR3. Filled out from reference TRBV7-8 and TRBJ2-5, the complete variable domain reads GAGVSQSPRYKVAKRGQDVALRCDPISGHVSLFWYQQALGQGPEFLTYFQNEAQLDKSGLPSDRFFAERPEGSVSTLKIQRTQQEDSAVYLCASSFKPGLQETQYFGPGTRLLVL.

The V gene is TRBV13, the J gene TRBJ2-7; no DNA is available, so the TRBD1 call from TCRdb remains unchecked. Germline V gene data show CDR1 as PRHDT and CDR2 as FYEKMQ (reference sequence). CDR3 length: 12 residues. CDR3 sequence: CASSNTGGEQYF.

The gene calls are TRBV5-1 and TRBJ2-7. Germline loops: CDR1 SGHRS, CDR2 YFSETQ. CDR3 length: 14 residues. CDR3 amino acids: CASRGSDGPYEQYF.

This chain links TRBV7-6 with TRBJ2-7; the TCRdb D gene call, TRBD1, has no DNA to confirm it. The CDR3 is 17 amino acids. CDR1 SGHVS and CDR2 FNYEAQ come from the germline V gene. CDR3 in amino acids: CASSVKRGGRVSYEQYF.

J is TRBJ2-1 and V is TRBV19; the TRBD2 assignment by TCRdb is unverifiable without DNA. Germline CDR1 reads LNHDA; CDR2 reads SQIVND (reference sequence). The CDR3 extends over 17 amino acids. CDR3 protein: CASSIDGWDGDGNEQFF.

The chain joins TRBV3-1 to TRBJ1-1; as DNA is missing, the TRBD1 call by TCRdb cannot be tested. This CDR3 region has 14 residues. Looked up from germline, CDR1 is LGHDT and CDR2 is YNNKEL (reference sequence). CDR3 residues: CASSQDWAYTEAFF. Complete variable domain (other parts from reference TRBV3-1 and TRBJ1-1): DTAVSQTPKYLVTQMGNDKSIKCEQNLGHDTMYWYKQDSKKFLKIMFSYNNKELIINETVPNRFSPKSPDKAHLNLHINSLELGDSAVYFCASSQDWAYTEAFFGQGTRLTVV.

This chain uses TRBV28 with TRBJ2-1; TCRdb designates TRBD1, a call that cannot be tested without DNA. This CDR3 has 15 amino acids. Germline assignment: CDR1 MDHEN and CDR2 SYDVKM. CDR3 sequence: CASSFEGGAYNEQFF. The variable domain in full, completed from reference TRBV28 and TRBJ2-1, reads DVKVTQSSRYLVKRTGEKVFLECVQDMDHENMFWYRQDPGLGLRLIYFSYDVKMKEKGDIPEGYSVSREKKERFSLILESASTNQTSMYLCASSFEGGAYNEQFFGPGTRLTVL.

V gene TRBV7-6 combines with J gene TRBJ2-7; TCRdb gives TRBD2 as the D gene, but with no DNA this cannot be confirmed. The germline CDR1 and CDR2 sequences are SGHVS and FNYEAQ. The CDR3 totals 15 residues. Here the CDR3 reads CASSLFGSGAWEQYF.

The chain recombines TRBV6-2 or TRBV6-3 with TRBJ1-2; TCRdb proposes TRBD1, but this gene call is untestable without DNA. The germline gives CDR1 MNHEY, CDR2 SVGEGT. The CDR3 runs to 14 residues. This chain's CDR3 is CASSSSGSLYGYTF.

The rearrangement joins TRBV27 to TRBJ2-1; TCRdb lists TRBD1, though no DNA is available to test this call. The V gene's germline CDR1 is MNHEY and CDR2 SMNVEV (reference sequence). CDR3 length: 14 residues. CDR3 sequence: CASTSRTGKNEQFF.

The chain has TRBV11-2 and TRBJ1-2; lacking DNA, the TRBD1 call made by TCRdb goes unchecked. The germline V gene has CDR1 SGHAT and CDR2 FQNNGV. This CDR3 is 13 amino acids long. The CDR3 loop is CASSLKDSYGYTF.

V is TRBV6-2 or TRBV6-3 and J is TRBJ2-7. CDR3 length equals 14 residues. Germline loops: CDR1 MNHEY, CDR2 SVGEGT. The CDR3 protein is CASSYSGGFYEQYF.

The rearrangement links TRBV21-1 to TRBJ1-2; TCRdb proposes TRBD1, but this gene call is untestable without DNA. TRBV21-1 is reported as a pseudogene. The CDR3 contains 18 residues. The CDR3 spells CASSKVGQEDDSEYGYTF.

The gene calls are TRBV5-1 and TRBJ2-1. From germline, CDR1 is SGHRS and CDR2 YFSETQ. The CDR3 has 12 residues. CDR3 residues: CASSRHANEQFF.

The J gene is TRBJ2-7, the V gene TRBV2. Germline V gene data show CDR1 as SNHLY and CDR2 as FYNNEI. The CDR3 sequence is 12 residues long. The CDR3 protein is CASSEALTGQYF.